The 2 T cell receptor beta chains below were found in one sample sequenced in a study of metastatic and nonmetastatic thyroid tumors. TCRdb recomputed clones from the PCR reads via MiXCR. The top ten hold over 3.5% of the sample, which has roughly 40,000 clones, 16% seen once. Among the patients, none had received any treatment before thyroid surgery. Sequenced input: blood. Receptors were obtained from a female donor with papillary thyroid cancer or a benign thyroid nodule (not recorded which). Some clones in this sample may be carry-over from other donors' samples.

As regards this clone: The junction departs from the called germline gene at one end, perhaps through a read error. CDR3 amino acids: CAGRLGWNTEAFF. The CDR3 nucleotides read TGTGCCGGCAGATTAGGGTGGAACACTGAAGCTTTCTTT. V and J are TRBV7-6 and TRBJ1-1, with D unclear. Germline lookup yields CDR1 SGHVS and CDR2 FNYEAQ. The CDR3 is 13 amino acids.

As concerns this clone: The junction and the germline gene differ at one end; a read error may be behind it. This rearrangement joins TRBV30 to TRBJ2-1, with D possibly being TRBD1 (6 bases). Germline V lookup: CDR1 GTSNPN, CDR2 SVGIG (reference sequence). The CDR3 consists of 14 residues. The CDR3: CSWSVGTGWGEQFF. CDR3 coding DNA: TGTTCCTGGAGTGTCGGTACAGGGTGGGGTGAGCAGTTCTTC.